The 17 T cell receptor beta chains below come from one sample, sequenced in a study of blood T cell repertoires in COVID-19. Data came from immunoSEQ multiplex PCR; TCRdb stores just in-frame clones and leaves some out. The sample contains under 200,000 clones, roughly 85% of which appear only once. The sample comprised PBMCs or T cells enriched from blood (not recorded which). These receptors came from a woman between 65 and 79 years old in a cohort exposed to, infected with or recovered from COVID-19 (not recorded which).

The chain couples TRBV28 to TRBJ1-4; D is unclear. This CDR3 comprises 15 residues. Between the trimmed V and J ends, which lost 2 bases and 5 bases, there was a span of 12 bases. Germline lookup yields CDR1 MDHEN and CDR2 SYDVKM. The CDR3 reads CASSLNQNNNEKLFF. The DNA for the CDR3 is TGTGCCAGCAGTTTAAACCAGAATAACAATGAAAAACTGTTTTTT.

This clone has more than one count but fewer than ten. The chain uses TRBV3-1 (or the pseudogene TRBV3-2) and TRBJ2-7; 10 nucleotides agree with TRBD1. J was trimmed by 9 bases and V by 2 bases; bases with no gene match: 16. The germline V gene has CDR1 LGHDT and CDR2 YNNKEL (reference sequence). This CDR3 is 17 amino acids long. Written as DNA, the CDR3 is TGTGCCAGCAGCCAACGACGGACAGGGGGACATCTGGGGGTGCAGTACTTC. It encodes CASSQRRTGGHLGVQYF.

The chain links TRBV27 to TRBJ1-5, with 7 positions matching TRBD1. The germline V gene has CDR1 MNHEY and CDR2 SMNVEV (reference sequence). The CDR3 is made up of 21 amino acids. J gave up 0 bases and V 9 bases, and 26 bases lay outside the gene matches. CDR3 nucleotide sequence: TGTGCCAGGGGAGTGAGGACAGGCTCAGGCCGGGTGTTGTTTAGCAATCAGCCCCAGCATTTT. Translating gives CARGVRTGSGRVLFSNQPQHF.

J is TRBJ1-4 and V is TRBV28; 11 nucleotides agree with TRBD1. V was pared by 6 bases and J by 10 bases, with 7 bases of the junction left unmatched. CDR1 and CDR2 (germline): MDHEN, SYDVKM. The CDR3 runs to 14 residues. The CDR3 coding sequence is TGTGCCAGCAGGACCACCGGGACAGGGGGAAAACTGTTTTTT. Its protein is CASRTTGTGGKLFF.

The chain combines TRBV7-3 with TRBJ2-5, with 7 bases that match TRBD1. V was clipped by 6 bases and J by 2 bases; unmatched bases: 6. Germline V lookup: CDR1 SGHTA, CDR2 FQGTGA. The CDR3 length is 14 residues. The CDR3 region has the DNA TGTGCCAGCAGTGCCGGGACAGAACAAGAGACCCAGTACTTC. It is translated as CASSAGTEQETQYF.

The V and J genes are TRBV7-9 and TRBJ2-3; 7 bases map to TRBD2. The CDR3 covers 13 residues. CDR1 and CDR2 from the germline V gene are SEHNR and FQNEAQ (reference sequence). CDR3 coding DNA: TGTGGAGGAGCGGCGGGAGGCACAGATACGCAGTATTTT. Encoded protein: CGGAAGGTDTQYF.

The rearrangement links TRBV6-1 to TRBJ1-6; 8 positions match TRBD1. This CDR3 has 16 amino acids. The ends lost 0 bases at V and 10 bases at J; junction bases unmatched: 8. Germline V gene sequence: CDR1 MNHNS, CDR2 SASEGT. The DNA of the CDR3 is TGTGCCAGCAGTGAAGCGGGGCAGGGGGCTCGGTCACCCCTCCACTTT. Amino acid sequence: CASSEAGQGARSPLHF.

This chain uses TRBV2 with TRBJ1-2, with a possible D match to TRBD1 (6 bases). The CDR3 is 14 amino acids. With 4 bases removed from V and 2 bases from J, the gap between germline ends came to 11 bases. Germline assignment: CDR1 SNHLY and CDR2 FYNNEI. CDR3 coding DNA: TGTGCCAGCAGTGTGGACAGAGGGAACTATGGCTACACCTTC. Protein product: CASSVDRGNYGYTF.

This chain joins TRBV28 and TRBJ2-3; 12 bases align to TRBD2. The trim removed 4 bases at V and 2 bases at J, leaving 4 bases unmatched. This CDR3 spans 16 amino acids. Germline lookup yields CDR1 MDHEN and CDR2 SYDVKM. CDR3 DNA sequence: TGTGCCAGCAGTTCTAGCGGGAGGGCCGCCACAGATACGCAGTATTTT. Residues: CASSSSGRAATDTQYF.

This chain uses TRBV5-1 with TRBJ2-7; 10 nucleotides agree with TRBD1. Germline assignment: CDR1 SGHRS and CDR2 YFSETQ. J gave up 6 bases and V 0 bases, and 3 bases lay outside the gene matches. This CDR3 contains 14 residues. Here the CDR3 DNA reads TGCGCCAGCAGCTTGGGACAGGGGGCAGTCGAGCAGTACTTC. Amino acid sequence: CASSLGQGAVEQYF. Together with reference TRBV5-1 and TRBJ2-7, the CDR3 gives the full variable domain: KAGVTQTPRYLIKTRGQQVTLSCSPISGHRSVSWYQQTPGQGLQFLFEYFSETQRNKGNFPGRFSGRQFSNSRSEMNVSTLELGDSALYLCASSLGQGAVEQYFGPGTRLTVT.

The J gene is TRBJ2-3, the V gene TRBV28, with D tentatively TRBD2 (6 bases). Trimming left V 6 bases short and J 0 bases short, with 10 bases between. CDR1 and CDR2 (germline): MDHEN, SYDVKM. This CDR3 has 14 amino acids. The CDR3 DNA reads TGTGCCAGCAGGGAGCGGGCTAGCACAGATACGCAGTATTTT. Residues: CASRERASTDTQYF.

The V and J genes are TRBV5-1 and TRBJ1-1; 8 positions match TRBD1. This CDR3 is 17 amino acids long. V lost 5 bases, J lost 5 bases, and 17 bases stayed unmatched. The V gene's germline CDR1 is SGHRS and CDR2 YFSETQ. CDR3 bases: TGCGCCAGCAGTGCCCCCAGGACAGGGTCCCGTCGGACTGAAGCTTTCTTT. Its translation is CASSAPRTGSRRTEAFF.

In nucleotides, the CDR3 is TGTGCCAGCAGCGCGACAGGGGAGAGGACAGATACGCAGTATTTT. As protein: CASSATGERTDTQYF. The chain is built from TRBV9 and TRBJ2-3; 8 nucleotides align to TRBD1. With V trimmed by 3 bases and J by 3 bases, 6 bases remained unmatched. The germline gives CDR1 SGDLS, CDR2 YYNGEE. The CDR3 totals 15 residues.

This clone was picked up a small number of times. The chain is built from TRBV5-1 and TRBJ2-7; 8 bases are a match to TRBD2. This CDR3 has 14 amino acids. Germline CDR1 reads SGHRS; CDR2 reads YFSETQ. The trim removed 2 bases at V and 6 bases at J, leaving 7 bases unmatched. CDR3 amino acids: CASSFNSGGGEQYF. As DNA, the CDR3 is TGCGCCAGCAGCTTTAACTCGGGAGGGGGCGAGCAGTACTTC.

The V and J genes are TRBV7-9 and TRBJ2-7; 10 bases are shared with TRBD1. Losses at the gene ends were 10 bases for V and 0 bases for J; bases not matched to a gene: 6. In germline, CDR1 is SEHNR, CDR2 FQNEAQ (reference sequence). This CDR3 spans 14 amino acids. Written as DNA, the CDR3 is TGTGCCACCCGGAGGACAGGGGGCTCCTACGAGCAGTACTTC. It is translated as CATRRTGGSYEQYF.

This clone was found a few times. The chain employs TRBV15 and TRBJ2-2; TRBD2 is a possible D gene (6 bases). Trimming shortened V by 4 bases and J by 1 base, and 10 bases separated the two germline ends. The germline gives CDR1 LNHNV, CDR2 YYDKDF (reference sequence). This CDR3 has 15 amino acids. CDR3 loop: CATSTPSENTGELFF. CDR3 bases: TGTGCCACCAGCACCCCTAGCGAGAACACCGGGGAGCTGTTTTTT.

The chain links TRBV4-1 to TRBJ1-2; tentative D call: TRBD1 (5 bases). Germline-derived CDR1 and CDR2 are MGHRA and YSYEKL. Trimming removed 2 bases from V and 5 bases from J, with 9 bases in between. The CDR3 contains 13 residues. The CDR3 coding sequence is TGCGCCAGCAGCCAATCGCAGGGTTATGGCTACACCTTC. This gives the protein CASSQSQGYGYTF.